Only a few counts were recorded for the clone carrying this TCR beta chain. The germline gives CDR1 MNHNY, CDR2 SVGAGI (reference sequence). V was pared by 7 bases and J by 3 bases, with 5 bases between. The CDR3 has 11 residues. The RNA, roughly 0.45 to 1 ug, was put through reverse transcription using random hexamers. TCRdb passed the immunoSEQ multiplex PCR reads through MiXCR, listing each CDR3 protein once. The table has about 140,000 distinct CDR3 sequences, approximately 95% seen once. This specimen belongs to a study of CD8 T cells in Susac syndrome. The receptor was derived from a human donor with Susac syndrome. This chain connects TRBV6-6 to TRBJ2-3, with unresolved D. The sample was CD4+ T cells from PBMCs. The CDR3 sequence: CASTGTDTQYF. Written as DNA, the CDR3 is TGTGCCAGCACTGGAACAGATACGCAGTATTTT.